This T cell receptor beta chain was recorded in a study of blood T cell repertoires in COVID-19. How the authors handled the data: For nucleated cells, counts were estimated from reference gene primer amplification. Profiling relied on immunoSEQ multiplex PCR, and the TCRdb table lists in-frame clones only, not all of them. V, J and clone size reflect that table, while D and trimming were determined from the DNA. The sample consists of roughly 200,000 clones, 80% to 90% of them appearing once. Trimming took 2 bases from V and 0 from J; bases not matched to a gene: 3. The CDR3 length is 15 residues. CDR1 and CDR2 (germline): MGHRA, YSYEKL. Those enrolled, adults aged roughly 18 to 95 years, came from about two dozen US areas. Donors in Cohort 3 who had recovered were those with two negative PCRs, healthcare professional clearance, or resolution of their symptoms.

The material sequenced was PBMCs or T cells enriched from blood (not recorded which). This receptor was taken from a man younger than 40 who had recovered from COVID-19. The gene calls are TRBV4-1 and TRBJ1-2; 7 positions agree with TRBD1. CDR3 sequence: CASSQPDRTNYGYTF. In nucleotides, the CDR3 is TGCGCCAGCAGCCAACCGGACAGGACTAACTATGGCTACACCTTC.